This is a list of T cell receptor beta chains from one sample in a study of sequential checkpoint blockade in melanoma. Sequenced by immunoSEQ multiplex PCR; TCRdb stores in-frame clones only, minus some. Among some 18,000 clones listed, approximately 80% were seen once. The material sequenced was CD8+ T cells sorted from blood (inferred from file names), taken from a patient given nivolumab and ipilimumab in sequence. These receptors all come from a human donor with melanoma. Each CDR3 is given with its conserved first and last residue. Each record gives: V gene, D gene, J gene, clone size, CDR3 protein, CDR3 DNA. A D gene is named only where the DNA matches it firmly. Where a row states a size, it is once, few, many or the class of an expanded clone; other rows omit it.

>TRBV9|TRBD1|TRBJ2-7|NA
CASSVDRGEQYF
TGTGCCAGCAGCGTCGACAGGGGCGAGCAGTACTTC
>TRBV27|TRBD1|TRBJ1-1|NA
CASSLSGQGFTEAFF
TGTGCCAGCAGTTTATCCGGACAGGGCTTCACTGAAGCTTTCTTT
>TRBV2|TRBD2|TRBJ2-2|NA
CASRRGGGLDTGELFF
TGTGCCAGCAGGAGGGGCGGGGGGCTTGACACCGGGGAGCTGTTTTTT
>TRBV29-1|NA|TRBJ2-7|few
CSALASLTEQYF
TGCAGCGCCCTAGCGTCCCTTACAGAGCAGTACTTC
>TRBV6-4|NA|TRBJ1-3|NA
CASSSGYQYTIYF
TGTGCCAGCAGCTCAGGCTACCAGTACACCATATATTTT
>TRBV5-1|NA|TRBJ2-7|NA
CASSLVAGDSPEQYF
TGCGCCAGCAGCTTGGTGGCAGGGGATTCCCCCGAGCAGTACTTC
>TRBV4-3|TRBD1|TRBJ2-7|once
CASSAGTGFYEQYF
TGCGCCAGCAGCGCCGGGACAGGCTTCTACGAGCAGTACTTC
>TRBV11-2|NA|TRBJ1-1|NA
CASTIHRVGTEAFF
TGTGCCAGCACCATCCACAGGGTCGGCACTGAAGCTTTCTTT
>TRBV29-1|NA|TRBJ2-7|NA
CSVGRGSDEQYF
TGCAGCGTTGGTAGGGGATCTGACGAGCAGTACTTC
>TRBV7-9|NA|TRBJ2-6|once
CASGRNSGANVLTF
TGTGCCAGCGGGAGGAACTCTGGGGCCAACGTCCTGACTTTC
>TRBV7-7|TRBD2|TRBJ2-3|NA
CASSLDPGRADTQYF
TGTGCTAGCAGCTTAGATCCAGGGAGGGCAGATACGCAGTATTTT
>TRBV6-1|TRBD2|TRBJ2-7|NA
CASRETSGGLYEQYF
TGTGCCAGCAGGGAGACTAGCGGGGGCCTCTACGAGCAGTACTTC
>TRBV9|NA|TRBJ2-2|NA
CASSVGPGEYGGELFF
TGTGCCAGCAGCGTGGGACCAGGGGAATATGGCGGGGAGCTGTTTTTT
>TRBV7-9|TRBD1|TRBJ1-2|few
CASSRGTGGSLGGYTF
TGTGCCAGCAGCCGAGGGACAGGGGGCTCCCTGGGGGGCTACACCTTC
>TRBV5-1|NA|TRBJ2-7|once
CASSLAWSAASYEQYF
TGCGCCAGCAGCTTGGCCTGGAGCGCGGCCTCCTACGAGCAGTACTTC
>TRBV6-6|NA|TRBJ2-7|NA
CASSTAYEQYF
TGTGCCAGCAGTACAGCCTACGAGCAGTACTTC
>TRBV6-6|NA|TRBJ1-4|NA
CASSYMLSRSNEKLFF
TGTGCCAGCAGTTACATGCTTTCAAGGAGTAATGAAAAACTGTTTTTT
>TRBV11-2|NA|TRBJ2-7|NA
CASSQGGVYEQYF
TGTGCCAGCAGCCAAGGAGGCGTCTACGAGCAGTACTTC
>TRBV7-2|TRBD2|TRBJ2-7|NA
CASSSHSGRSSYEQYF
TGTGCCAGCAGCTCACATAGCGGGAGGAGCTCCTACGAGCAGTACTTC
>TRBV12-5|TRBD2|TRBJ2-3|NA
CASGFPTSGRKNTQYF
TGTGCTAGTGGTTTCCCGACTAGCGGGAGGAAAAATACGCAGTATTTT
>TRBV30|NA|TRBJ2-7|NA
CAWSGGDRGGAYEQYF
TGTGCCTGGAGTGGGGGGGACAGAGGGGGAGCCTACGAGCAGTACTTC
>TRBV27|TRBD1|TRBJ2-7|NA
CASSDRGPYEQYF
TGTGCCAGCAGCGACAGGGGCCCCTACGAGCAGTACTTC
>TRBV29-1|NA|TRBJ1-2|NA
CSVVTGYGYTF
TGCAGCGTTGTAACAGGCTATGGCTACACCTTC
>TRBV7-6|TRBD2|TRBJ2-1|NA
CASSLGVTSGEGSNEQFF
TGTGCCAGCAGCTTAGGCGTGACTAGCGGGGAAGGGTCCAATGAGCAGTTCTTC
>TRBV4-2|NA|TRBJ2-1|NA
CASSLASDSYNEQFF
TGTGCCAGCAGCCTCGCCTCGGACAGTTACAATGAGCAGTTCTTC
>TRBV7-9|NA|TRBJ1-2|few
CASSFGEAGYTF
TGTGCCAGCAGCTTCGGGGAAGCGGGCTACACCTTC
>TRBV19|NA|TRBJ1-1|NA
CASSTRELNTEAFF
TGTGCCAGTAGTACCCGCGAGCTGAACACTGAAGCTTTCTTT
>TRBV7-2|NA|TRBJ1-2|NA
CASSFIRDGYTF
TGTGCCAGCAGCTTCATCCGGGATGGCTACACCTTC
>TRBV19|TRBD1|TRBJ2-7|NA
CASSTGTGSYEQYF
TGTGCCAGTAGCACCGGGACAGGGAGTTACGAGCAGTACTTC
>TRBV28|NA|TRBJ1-3|NA
CASSLDRGSGNTIYF
TGTGCCAGCAGTTTAGATCGGGGATCTGGAAACACCATATATTTT
>TRBV7-2|TRBD2|TRBJ2-7|NA
CASSLGSGGFSYEQYF
TGTGCCAGCAGCTTAGGTAGCGGGGGGTTCTCCTACGAGCAGTACTTC
>TRBV7-9|NA|TRBJ2-7|few
CASSPKSEYEQYF
TGTGCCAGCAGCCCCAAAAGCGAGTACGAGCAGTACTTC
>TRBV19|TRBD2|TRBJ2-7|NA
CASSMAGVKYF
TGTGCCAGTAGTATGGCGGGAGTCAAGTACTTC
>TRBV7-9|NA|TRBJ2-7|NA
CASSPGENEQYF
TGTGCCAGCTCCCCAGGGGAAAACGAGCAGTACTTC
>TRBV18|NA|TRBJ1-5|large
CASSPQEGYSNQPQHF
TGTGCCAGCTCACCACAAGAGGGATATAGCAATCAGCCCCAGCATTTT
>TRBV5-6|TRBD1|TRBJ2-7|NA
CASSLGTGGALSEQYF
TGTGCCAGCAGCTTGGGGACAGGGGGCGCCTTAAGTGAGCAGTACTTC
>TRBV19|TRBD2|TRBJ2-7|NA
CASSIVAGAYEQYF
TGTGCCAGTAGTATAGTGGCGGGGGCCTACGAGCAGTACTTC
>TRBV5-1|TRBD2|TRBJ2-7|NA
CASSEGLREQYF
TGCGCCAGCAGCGAGGGACTAAGGGAGCAGTACTTC
>TRBV19|TRBD2|TRBJ2-2|NA
CASSNTLAGGPTGELFF
TGTGCCAGTAGTAACACTCTAGCGGGAGGGCCCACCGGGGAGCTGTTTTTT